This entry describes one T cell receptor beta chain. Its antigen is undetermined. These data belong to a study of T cell responses to AZD1222 COVID-19 vaccine. Study results and caveats: Donors, mostly white British, included more females; clonal diversity was possibly underestimated. Regions 160-218 and 743-854 held dominance among vaccine-associated CD4 TCRs, which spanned spike. Unmutated regions of variants are reportedly targeted by nearly half of spike-specific TCRs.

Germline CDR1 and CDR2: LGHNA and YSLEER. This CDR3 region has 16 residues. The germline V and J ends were trimmed by 0 bases and 7 bases, with 13 bases remaining between them. Data came from immunoSEQ multiplex PCR; TCRdb stores just in-frame clones and leaves some out. The sample has approximately 64,000 clones; roughly 84% are singletons. This TCR was sampled from an adult in good health. Sequencing used peripheral blood, obtained on day 0 of AZD1222 vaccination. V is TRBV4-3 and J is TRBJ1-6, with no clear D. CDR3 nucleotides: TGCGCCAGCAGCCAAGAGCCCGGGATCGGAAATTCACCCCTCCACTTT. Translated, it gives CASSQEPGIGNSPLHF.